The 23 T cell receptor beta chains in this list originate from one sample, sequenced in a study of technical replicates of blood from a few donors. The repertoire was sequenced with immunoSEQ multiplex PCR; TCRdb's copy has only in-frame clones and lacks some. The sample has about 74,000 clones, more than 85% seen once. The sample consisted of T cells isolated from PBMCs. Source of these receptors: a human donor in good health.

J is TRBJ2-5 and V is TRBV15, with 7 positions matching TRBD2. The V segment lost 0 bases and the J segment 5 bases; nucleotides outside the gene matches: 6. The CDR3 is 15 amino acids. Germline V lookup: CDR1 LNHNV, CDR2 YYDKDF (reference sequence). This CDR3 reads CATSRDRGVEETQYF. Here the CDR3 DNA reads TGTGCCACCAGCAGAGATCGGGGGGTCGAGGAGACCCAGTACTTC.

The V gene is TRBV6-5, the J gene TRBJ2-1, with D maybe TRBD2 (5 bases). The CDR3 spans 14 residues. Per the germline V gene, CDR1 is MNHEY and CDR2 is SVGAGI. V was trimmed by 2 bases and J by 2 bases, leaving 7 bases between them. CDR3 protein: CASSYGSTYNEQFF. The CDR3 DNA reads TGTGCCAGCAGTTACGGGAGTACCTACAATGAGCAGTTCTTC.

This chain links TRBV29-1 with TRBJ2-1; the D is unclear. Trimming removed 5 bases from V and 8 bases from J, with 13 bases in between. Germline V gives CDR1 SQVTM, CDR2 ANQGSEA. This CDR3 contains 12 residues. The CDR3 nucleotides are TGCAGCGTTCACTATAGGTTTGATGAGCAGTTCTTC. Translating it yields CSVHYRFDEQFF.

The chain is built from TRBV12-5 and TRBJ2-3, with a tentative D call TRBD1 (6 bases). V was pared by 2 bases and J by 0 bases, with 18 bases between. This CDR3 contains 18 residues. CDR1 and CDR2 (germline): LGHNT, FRNRAP. CDR3 in DNA: TGTGCTAGTGGTTTGAGAATGACCGGGACAAATAGCACAGATACGCAGTATTTT. It codes for CASGLRMTGTNSTDTQYF.

The chain uses TRBV30 and TRBJ1-5, with D tentatively TRBD1 (5 bases). The V gene's germline CDR1 is GTSNPN and CDR2 SVGIG (reference sequence). The CDR3 is made up of 16 amino acids. V lost 0 bases to trimming and J lost 0 bases, with 12 bases between them. The DNA for the CDR3 is TGTGCCTGGAGTGTAAGACAGCCCTATAGCAATCAGCCCCAGCATTTT. Its translation: CAWSVRQPYSNQPQHF.

The genes are TRBV7-9 and TRBJ1-5; D gene unclear. The CDR3 has 13 amino acids. V lost 3 bases, J lost 7 bases, and 10 bases lay in between. From germline, CDR1 is SEHNR and CDR2 FQNEAQ (reference sequence). Here the CDR3 reads CASSFGLGQPQHF. CDR3 in DNA: TGTGCCAGCAGCTTTGGTCTCGGGCAGCCCCAGCATTTT.

This clone was seen once. The chain joins TRBV6-1 to TRBJ1-2, with 7 bases that match TRBD1. CDR1 and CDR2 (germline): MNHNS, SASEGT. V lost 4 bases to trimming and J lost 10 bases; unmatched junction nucleotides: 9. The CDR3 is 13 amino acids. The DNA for the CDR3 is TGTGCCAGCAGTGCAAGGCAGGGGGATGACTACACCTTC. Its translation is CASSARQGDDYTF.

The gene calls are TRBV19 and TRBJ2-1; 12 bases fit TRBD2. CDR1 and CDR2 (germline): LNHDA, SQIVND (reference sequence). This CDR3 comprises 19 residues. With V trimmed by 4 bases and J by 0 bases, 10 bases remained unmatched. CDR3 protein: CASSKTGTSGPSSYNEQFF. CDR3 coding DNA: TGTGCCAGTAGTAAAACCGGGACTAGCGGGCCAAGCTCCTACAATGAGCAGTTCTTC.

The J gene is TRBJ2-5, the V gene TRBV7-3, with 9 bases matching TRBD2. This CDR3 has 16 amino acids. Germline assignment: CDR1 SGHTA and CDR2 FQGTGA. With V trimmed by 4 bases and J by 1 base, 7 bases remained unmatched. The CDR3 protein is CASSYRGSGGQETQYF. The CDR3 bases are TGTGCCAGCAGCTACCGGGGTAGCGGGGGCCAAGAGACCCAGTACTTC.

The chain has TRBV5-1 and TRBJ1-1; a possible D gene is TRBD1 (5 bases). This CDR3 is 14 amino acids long. CDR1 and CDR2 (germline): SGHRS, YFSETQ. V lost 2 bases and J 5 bases, leaving 13 bases between the germline ends. The CDR3 nucleotides are TGCGCCAGCAGCTTAGGGACTCCAGGGACTGAAGCTTTCTTT. Translation: CASSLGTPGTEAFF.

CDR3 amino acids: CASSEWGETEAFF. CDR3 coding DNA: TGCGCCAGCAGTGAATGGGGGGAGACTGAAGCTTTCTTT. The chain recombines TRBV10-1 with TRBJ1-1, with D maybe TRBD1 (5 bases). The CDR3 runs 13 residues. CDR1 WNHNN and CDR2 SYGVQD come from the germline V gene (reference sequence). The ends were cut back, 3 bases at V and 5 bases at J, with 10 bases in the middle.

This clone turned up a few times. The chain carries TRBV6-5 and TRBJ1-6, with 8 bases matching TRBD1. Per germline, CDR1 MNHEY and CDR2 SVGAGI. The CDR3 extends over 12 amino acids. Trimming cost V 10 bases and J 6 bases; bases outside gene matches: 2. The CDR3 loop is CATRGPNSPLHF. CDR3 DNA sequence: TGTGCCACCAGGGGGCCTAATTCACCCCTCCACTTT.

This chain connects TRBV5-1 to TRBJ1-3; the match to TRBD1 covers 9 bases. This CDR3 contains 18 residues. Germline CDR1 reads SGHRS; CDR2 reads YFSETQ. The V and J ends lost 7 bases and 2 bases, in that order; junction bases with no gene match: 16. The CDR3: CASAHLPGQGIPGNTIYF. The CDR3 DNA follows: TGCGCCAGCGCTCACCTACCGGGACAGGGAATCCCTGGAAACACCATATATTTT.

The gene calls are TRBV5-1 and TRBJ2-1, with 9 bases lining up with TRBD1. Germline CDR1 reads SGHRS; CDR2 reads YFSETQ. The CDR3 runs 15 residues. The junction had 4 bases not matched to a gene; V was cut back by 3 bases and J by 3 bases. The CDR3: CASSYGTGLYNEQFF. The CDR3, as DNA: TGCGCCAGCAGCTACGGGACAGGGCTCTACAATGAGCAGTTCTTC.

The gene calls are TRBV6-1 and TRBJ1-5; TRBD1 aligns across 7 bases. The ends lost 3 bases at V and 3 bases at J; junction bases unmatched: 8. Germline CDR1 is MNHNS and CDR2 is SASEGT. This CDR3 has 16 amino acids. The CDR3 loop reads CASSDAGQFYNQPQHF. CDR3 in DNA: TGTGCCAGCAGTGATGCGGGACAGTTCTACAATCAGCCCCAGCATTTT.

This rearrangement joins TRBV28 to TRBJ1-5; D ambiguous. Looked up from germline, CDR1 is MDHEN and CDR2 is SYDVKM. Trimming took off 2 bases at V and 0 bases at J, with 14 bases between the two ends. This CDR3 is 17 amino acids long. The CDR3 region has the DNA TGTGCCAGCAGTTTACACAGCAGCCCATATAGCAATCAGCCCCAGCATTTT. Translation gives CASSLHSSPYSNQPQHF. Full variable domain (rest looked up from reference TRBV28 and TRBJ1-5): DVKVTQSSRYLVKRTGEKVFLECVQDMDHENMFWYRQDPGLGLRLIYFSYDVKMKEKGDIPEGYSVSREKKERFSLILESASTNQTSMYLCASSLHSSPYSNQPQHFGDGTRLSIL.

V usage is TRBV5-1 and J usage is TRBJ2-7; 10 bases line up with TRBD1. Germline V lookup: CDR1 SGHRS, CDR2 YFSETQ. The ends lost 5 bases at V and 0 bases at J; junction bases unmatched: 8. The CDR3 consists of 16 residues. The CDR3 nucleotides are TGCGCCAGCAGTCGAGCAAGGACAGGGGGCTCCTACGAGCAGTACTTC. This sequence encodes CASSRARTGGSYEQYF. The full variable domain, with the rest looked up from reference TRBV5-1 and TRBJ2-7, is KAGVTQTPRYLIKTRGQQVTLSCSPISGHRSVSWYQQTPGQGLQFLFEYFSETQRNKGNFPGRFSGRQFSNSRSEMNVSTLELGDSALYLCASSRARTGGSYEQYFGPGTRLTVT.

This chain joins TRBV19 and TRBJ2-7; D possibly corresponds to TRBD1 (5 bases). Germline V CDR1 and CDR2: LNHDA, SQIVND (reference sequence). The CDR3 covers 13 residues. V lost 4 bases and J 0 bases, leaving 7 bases between the germline ends. The CDR3 DNA is TGTGCCAGTAGTACAGGGCGCTCCTACGAGCAGTACTTC. Protein: CASSTGRSYEQYF.

The chain joins TRBV2 to TRBJ2-7, with D perhaps TRBD2 (5 bases). V gave up 6 bases and J gave up 5 bases, with 14 bases separating them. The CDR3 runs 13 residues. Germline V CDR1 and CDR2: SNHLY, FYNNEI. DNA of the CDR3: TGTGCCAGCAGCGGGGTTGCGGCCGACGAGCAGTACTTC. It specifies CASSGVAADEQYF.

The chain couples TRBV15 to TRBJ1-1; TRBD1 matches at 10 bases. J was trimmed by 4 bases and V by 1 base; bases with no gene match: 12. Germline lookup yields CDR1 LNHNV and CDR2 YYDKDF (reference sequence). The CDR3 loop spans 18 amino acids. CDR3 coding DNA: TGTGCCACCAGCAGAGGTCCTGGGACAGGGGTGGGGATCACTGAAGCTTTCTTT. This encodes CATSRGPGTGVGITEAFF.

This clone was counted a single time. The rearrangement uses TRBV28 and TRBJ2-7, with 7 positions matching TRBD1. CDR1 is MDHEN, CDR2 SYDVKM, per germline. V was clipped by 3 bases and J by 4 bases; unmatched bases: 3. The CDR3 length is 13 residues. CDR3 coding DNA: TGTGCCAGCAGTTTGGGGACAGCTTACGAGCAGTACTTC. Translating gives CASSLGTAYEQYF.

V gene TRBV6-1 combines with J gene TRBJ1-1; D remains unclear. Trimming stripped 5 bases from V and 4 bases from J, with 8 bases between. Germline CDR1 and CDR2: MNHNS and SASEGT. The length of the CDR3 is 12 residues. CDR3 coding DNA: TGTGCCAGCAGTATCACGGGCACTGAAGCTTTCTTT. Amino acid sequence: CASSITGTEAFF.

The chain combines TRBV10-3 with TRBJ1-2; the D is unclear. The V gene lost 6 bases and the J gene lost 5 bases, with 19 bases spanning the gap. Looked up from germline, CDR1 is ENHRY and CDR2 is SYGVKD. The CDR3 runs 15 residues. This CDR3 reads CAIRATGTQTYGYTF. CDR3 in DNA: TGTGCCATCAGAGCGACGGGAACGCAGACATATGGCTACACCTTC.